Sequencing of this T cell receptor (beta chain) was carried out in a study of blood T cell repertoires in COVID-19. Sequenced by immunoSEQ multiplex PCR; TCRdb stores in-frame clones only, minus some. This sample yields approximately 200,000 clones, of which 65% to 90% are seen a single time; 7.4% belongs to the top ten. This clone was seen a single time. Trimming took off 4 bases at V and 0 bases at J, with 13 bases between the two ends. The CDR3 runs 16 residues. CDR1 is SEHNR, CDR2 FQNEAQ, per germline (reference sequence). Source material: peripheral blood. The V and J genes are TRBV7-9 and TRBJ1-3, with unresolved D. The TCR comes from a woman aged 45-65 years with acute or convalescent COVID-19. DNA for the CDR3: TGTGCCAGCAGCTCTCAGGCGCCTTTCTCTGGAAACACCATATATTTT. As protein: CASSSQAPFSGNTIYF. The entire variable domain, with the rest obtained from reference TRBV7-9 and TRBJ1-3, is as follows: DTGVSQNPRHKITKRGQNVTFRCDPISEHNRLYWYRQTLGQGPEFLTYFQNEAQLEKSRLLSDRFSAERPKGSFSTLEIQRTEQGDSAMYLCASSSQAPFSGNTIYFGEGSWLTVV.